This T cell receptor beta chain was identified during a study of blood T cell repertoires in COVID-19. Turning to the study itself: Donors in the United States, Italy and Spain gave samples during acute or convalescent COVID-19. T cells, B-cell-depleted T cells, or PBMCs supplied cDNA or gDNA.

Trimming pared 4 bases from V and 6 bases from J, leaving 6 bases between. CDR1 LGHDT and CDR2 YNNKEL come from the germline V gene (reference sequence). The CDR3 has 12 amino acids. In the source study's methods: Reference gene primer amplification gave nucleated cell count estimates. Produced via immunoSEQ multiplex PCR; TCRdb's table is partial and in-frame only. The V and J calls and the clone size are those of that table, but D and trimming were determined from the DNA. Altogether fewer than 65,000 clones are present, around 93% being singletons, with the ten largest covering about 3.4%. This clonotype was obtained from a man over 45 with acute or convalescent COVID-19. The sequenced sample consisted of peripheral blood. The rearrangement links TRBV3-1 (or the pseudogene TRBV3-2) to TRBJ2-2; D unresolved. For the CDR3, the DNA is TGTGCCAGCAGCCGGGCAGCCGGGGAGCTGTTTTTT. This codes for CASSRAAGELFF.